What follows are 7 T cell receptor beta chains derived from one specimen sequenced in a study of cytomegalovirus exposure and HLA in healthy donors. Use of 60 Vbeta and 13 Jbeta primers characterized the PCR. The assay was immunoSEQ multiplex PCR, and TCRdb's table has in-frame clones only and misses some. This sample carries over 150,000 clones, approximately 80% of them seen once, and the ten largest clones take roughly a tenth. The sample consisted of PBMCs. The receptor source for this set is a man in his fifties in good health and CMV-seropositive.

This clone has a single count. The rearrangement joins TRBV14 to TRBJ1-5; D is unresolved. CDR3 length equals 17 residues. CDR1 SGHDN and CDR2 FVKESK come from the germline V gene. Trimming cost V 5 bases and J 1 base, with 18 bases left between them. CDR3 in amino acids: CASSVGGWAASNQPQHF. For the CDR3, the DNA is TGTGCCAGCAGCGTCGGAGGCTGGGCTGCGAGCAATCAGCCCCAGCATTTT. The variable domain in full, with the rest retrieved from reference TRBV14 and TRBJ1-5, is EAGVTQFPSHSVIEKGQTVTLRCDPISGHDNLYWYRRVMGKEIKFLLHFVKESKQDESGMPNNRFLAERTGGTYSTLKVQPAELEDSGVYFCASSVGGWAASNQPQHFGDGTRLSIL.

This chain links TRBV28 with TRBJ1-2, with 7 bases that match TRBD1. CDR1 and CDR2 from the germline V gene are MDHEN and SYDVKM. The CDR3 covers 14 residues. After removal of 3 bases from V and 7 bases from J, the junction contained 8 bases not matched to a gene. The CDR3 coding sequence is TGTGCCAGCAGTTTCCGGACAGGAATGGGTGGCTACACCTTC. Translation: CASSFRTGMGGYTF.

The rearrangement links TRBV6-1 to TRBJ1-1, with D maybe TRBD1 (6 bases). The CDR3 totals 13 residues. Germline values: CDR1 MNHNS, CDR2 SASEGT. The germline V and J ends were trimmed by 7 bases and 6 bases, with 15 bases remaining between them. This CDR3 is CASTPWGGAEAFF. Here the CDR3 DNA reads TGTGCCAGCACCCCCTGGGGGGGCGCTGAAGCTTTCTTT.

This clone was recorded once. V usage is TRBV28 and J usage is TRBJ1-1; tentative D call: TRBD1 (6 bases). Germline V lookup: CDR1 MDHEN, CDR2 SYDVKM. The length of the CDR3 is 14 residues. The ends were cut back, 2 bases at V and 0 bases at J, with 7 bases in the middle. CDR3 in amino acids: CASSLPGVNTEAFF. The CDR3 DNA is TGTGCCAGCAGTTTACCAGGGGTGAACACTGAAGCTTTCTTT. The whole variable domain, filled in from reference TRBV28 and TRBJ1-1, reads DVKVTQSSRYLVKRTGEKVFLECVQDMDHENMFWYRQDPGLGLRLIYFSYDVKMKEKGDIPEGYSVSREKKERFSLILESASTNQTSMYLCASSLPGVNTEAFFGQGTRLTVV.

CDR3 loop: CASSGRETDTQYF. CDR3 bases: TGTGCCAGCTCTGGGCGGGAGACAGATACGCAGTATTTT. This chain uses TRBV2 with TRBJ2-3; the match to TRBD2 covers 7 bases. The germline V gene encodes CDR1 SNHLY and CDR2 FYNNEI. J gave up 3 bases and V 8 bases, and 5 bases lay outside the gene matches. The CDR3 extends over 13 amino acids.

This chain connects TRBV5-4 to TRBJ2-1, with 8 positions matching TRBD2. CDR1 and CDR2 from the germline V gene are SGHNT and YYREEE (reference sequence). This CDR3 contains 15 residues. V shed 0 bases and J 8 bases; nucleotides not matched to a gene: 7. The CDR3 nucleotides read TGTGCCAGCAGCTTGGACCAGCGGGAGTCCGATGAGCAGTTCTTC. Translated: CASSLDQRESDEQFF.

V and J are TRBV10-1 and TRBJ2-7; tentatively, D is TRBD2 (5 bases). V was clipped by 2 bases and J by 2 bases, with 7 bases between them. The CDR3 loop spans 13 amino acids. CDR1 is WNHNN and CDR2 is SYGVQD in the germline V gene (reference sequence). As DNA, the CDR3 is TGCGCCAGCAGTGAGCAGGAGGCCTACGAGCAGTACTTC. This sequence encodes CASSEQEAYEQYF.